Listed below are T cell receptor beta chains from one sample, sequenced in a study of blood T cells in healthy people across ages. TCRdb passed the 5' RACE reads through MiXCR, listing each CDR3 protein once. The sample lists about 1,400,000 distinct CDR3 sequences, roughly 45% occurring once. The source material was blood. The receptors were gathered from a young woman in good health. CDR3s leave out the opening cysteine and the closing phenylalanine or tryptophan.

J gene: TRBJ2-1; V gene: TRBV11-2; CDR3 protein: ASSLDRPWTSGYYNEQF
J gene: TRBJ2-5; V gene: TRBV6-2/TRBV6-3; CDR3 protein: ASSGLAGTETQY
J gene: TRBJ2-7; V gene: TRBV4-2; CDR3 protein: ASSSRRENRYEQY
J gene: NA; V gene: TRBV12-3/TRBV12-4; CDR3 protein: ASSLRQGAIKTQY
J gene: TRBJ2-1; V gene: TRBV20-1; CDR3 protein: SAQAGGPYNEQF
J gene: TRBJ2-1; V gene: TRBV5-1; CDR3 protein: ASTKSTGTTYNEQF
J gene: TRBJ2-7; V gene: TRBV27; CDR3 protein: ASTTLDGLGQY
J gene: TRBJ2-1; V gene: TRBV12-5; CDR3 protein: ASGLGRDRNNEQF
J gene: TRBJ1-2; V gene: TRBV20-1; CDR3 protein: SELRRGGSGYT
J gene: TRBJ2-5; V gene: TRBV28; CDR3 protein: ASSFARAAQY
J gene: TRBJ2-2; V gene: TRBV29-1; CDR3 protein: SVSSRLAGVAGELF
J gene: TRBJ2-4; V gene: TRBV7-9; CDR3 protein: ASSLAEDSNYLAKNIQY
J gene: TRBJ2-7; V gene: TRBV2; CDR3 protein: ASSRTELEQY
J gene: TRBJ1-1; V gene: TRBV7-9; CDR3 protein: ASRLDPTGDAEAF
J gene: TRBJ2-6; V gene: TRBV7-9; CDR3 protein: ASSLEEISGANVLT
J gene: TRBJ2-2; V gene: TRBV4-1; CDR3 protein: ASSQKTGIITGELF
J gene: TRBJ1-2; V gene: TRBV12-3/TRBV12-4; CDR3 protein: ASSLARQGYGYT
J gene: TRBJ2-3; V gene: TRBV7-9; CDR3 protein: ASSLMWDTQY
J gene: TRBJ2-7; V gene: TRBV29-1; CDR3 protein: SVEDGDGNYEQY
J gene: TRBJ1-1; V gene: TRBV12-3/TRBV12-4; CDR3 protein: ASLPRGNTEAF
J gene: TRBJ2-1; V gene: TRBV6-7; CDR3 protein: ASRPPLGTVDNEQF
J gene: TRBJ2-3; V gene: TRBV5-1; CDR3 protein: ASSLGGASYTSTDTQY
J gene: TRBJ2-3; V gene: TRBV28; CDR3 protein: ASRPPGQGRADTQY
J gene: TRBJ2-1; V gene: TRBV6-2/TRBV6-3; CDR3 protein: ASSSVGVYNEQF
J gene: TRBJ1-6; V gene: TRBV7-2; CDR3 protein: ASSRDRGAPLH
J gene: NA; V gene: TRBV6-1; CDR3 protein: ATRDGVRGEQY
J gene: TRBJ1-1; V gene: TRBV4-1; CDR3 protein: ASSHLLFADTEAF
J gene: TRBJ2-1; V gene: TRBV29-1; CDR3 protein: SDRLAGGLYSEQF
J gene: TRBJ2-5; V gene: TRBV28; CDR3 protein: ASSLRETPY
J gene: TRBJ2-7; V gene: TRBV29-1; CDR3 protein: SGRDTTYEQY
J gene: NA; V gene: TRBV12-3/TRBV12-4; CDR3 protein: ASSFGKYLYNEQY